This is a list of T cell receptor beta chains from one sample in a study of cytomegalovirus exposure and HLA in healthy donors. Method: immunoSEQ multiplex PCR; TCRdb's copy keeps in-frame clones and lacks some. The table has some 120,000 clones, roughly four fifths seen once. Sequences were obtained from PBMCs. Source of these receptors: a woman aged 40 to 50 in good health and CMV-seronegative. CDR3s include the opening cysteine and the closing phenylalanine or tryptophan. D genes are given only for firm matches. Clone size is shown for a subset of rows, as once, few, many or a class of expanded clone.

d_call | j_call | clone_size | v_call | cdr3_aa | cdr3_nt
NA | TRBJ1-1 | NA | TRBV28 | CASRVLDTEAFF | TGTGCCAGCAGGGTTCTAGACACTGAAGCTTTCTTT
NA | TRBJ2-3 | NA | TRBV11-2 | CASRVGSLGGADTQYF | TGTGCCAGCAGAGTAGGGAGTCTCGGAGGGGCCGATACGCAGTATTTT
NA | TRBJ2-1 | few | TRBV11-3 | CASSPEGNEQFF | TGTGCCAGCAGCCCAGAGGGAAATGAGCAGTTCTTC
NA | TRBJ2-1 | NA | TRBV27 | CASGSRDRSYNEQFF | TGTGCCAGCGGCTCCCGCGACAGATCCTACAATGAGCAGTTCTTC
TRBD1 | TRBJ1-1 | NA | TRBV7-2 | CASTGTGLNTEAFF | TGTGCCAGCACCGGGACAGGGCTGAACACTGAAGCTTTCTTT
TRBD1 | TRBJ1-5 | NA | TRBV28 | CASRPRTGGNQPQHF | TGTGCCAGCAGGCCCAGGACAGGGGGCAATCAGCCCCAGCATTTT
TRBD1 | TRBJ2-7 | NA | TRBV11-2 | CASSPRDSYYEQYF | TGTGCCAGCAGCCCCAGGGACAGCTACTACGAGCAGTACTTC
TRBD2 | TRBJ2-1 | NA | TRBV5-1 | CASSSGLAGGNEQFF | TGCGCCAGCAGCTCGGGACTAGCGGGAGGTAATGAGCAGTTCTTC
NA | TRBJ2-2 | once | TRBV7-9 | CASIKTGVGTGELFF | TGTGCCAGCATCAAGACGGGAGTGGGCACCGGGGAGCTGTTTTTT
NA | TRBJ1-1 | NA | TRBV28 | CASSQNLLMNTEAFF | TGTGCCAGCAGTCAGAACCTGCTCATGAACACTGAAGCTTTCTTT
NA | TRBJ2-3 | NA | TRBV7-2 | CASSLRGYHQFDTQYF | TGTGCCAGCAGCTTAAGAGGGTACCATCAGTTTGATACGCAGTATTTT
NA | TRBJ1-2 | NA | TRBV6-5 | CASKGRGNYGYTF | TGTGCCAGCAAGGGGAGGGGGAACTATGGCTACACCTTC
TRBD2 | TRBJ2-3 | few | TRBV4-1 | CASSQRQREGDTQYF | TGCGCCAGCAGCCAAAGGCAGCGGGAGGGGGATACGCAGTATTTT
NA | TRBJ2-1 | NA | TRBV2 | CASSPYGGLSYNEQFF | TGTGCCAGCAGTCCCTATGGGGGCCTCTCCTACAATGAGCAGTTCTTC
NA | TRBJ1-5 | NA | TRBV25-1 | CASSSVISNQPQHF | TGTGCCAGCTCCAGCGTCATTAGCAATCAGCCCCAGCATTTT
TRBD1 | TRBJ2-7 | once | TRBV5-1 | CASSLRQGPGEQYF | TGCGCCAGCAGCTTACGACAGGGGCCCGGGGAGCAGTACTTC
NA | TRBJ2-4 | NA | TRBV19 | CARRRVPMAKNIQYF | TGTGCCAGACGCAGGGTCCCCATGGCCAAAAACATTCAGTACTTC
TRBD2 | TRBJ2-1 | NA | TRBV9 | CASSVRSGTSNEQFF | TGTGCCAGCAGCGTACGTAGCGGGACTTCCAATGAGCAGTTCTTC
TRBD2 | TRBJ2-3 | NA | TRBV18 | CASSPRTSGSTDTQYF | TGTGCCAGCTCCCCTCGGACTAGCGGGAGCACAGATACGCAGTATTTT
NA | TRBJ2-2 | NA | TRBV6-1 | CAGSRKYNTGELFF | TGTGCCGGAAGCAGGAAGTATAACACCGGGGAGCTGTTTTTT
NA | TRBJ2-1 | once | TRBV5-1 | CASGVISGSYNEQFF | TGCGCCAGCGGGGTCATTAGCGGTTCCTACAATGAGCAGTTCTTC
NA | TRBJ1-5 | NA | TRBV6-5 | CASSYGHQNQPQHF | TGTGCCAGCAGTTACGGACATCAAAATCAGCCCCAGCATTTT
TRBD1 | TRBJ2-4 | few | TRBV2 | CASSEASTGGWYF | TGTGCCAGCAGTGAGGCTTCGACAGGGGGCTGGTACTTC
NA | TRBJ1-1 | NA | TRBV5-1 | CASSSRGRGAEAFF | TGCGCCAGCAGCTCAAGAGGGAGAGGCGCTGAAGCTTTCTTT
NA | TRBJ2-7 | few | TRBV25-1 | CASKPSGGTAQYF | TGTGCCAGCAAACCCTCTGGCGGGACAGCCCAGTACTTC
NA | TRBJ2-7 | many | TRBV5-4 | CASSLTQGSYEQYF | TGTGCCAGCAGCTTGACACAGGGCTCCTACGAGCAGTACTTC
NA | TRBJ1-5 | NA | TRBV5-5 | CASSLLRHNQPQHF | TGTGCCAGCAGCTTGCTCAGGCACAATCAGCCCCAGCATTTT
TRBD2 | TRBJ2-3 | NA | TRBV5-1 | CASSPAGLAGTGYGDTQYF | TGCGCCAGCAGTCCGGCGGGACTAGCGGGGACGGGATACGGGGATACGCAGTATTTT
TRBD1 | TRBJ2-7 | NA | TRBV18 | CASSPAGQASYEQYF | TGTGCCAGCTCACCAGCAGGACAGGCGAGCTACGAGCAGTACTTC
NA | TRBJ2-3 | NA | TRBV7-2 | CASSTVGFDTQYF | TGTGCCAGCAGCACCGTCGGTTTCGATACGCAGTATTTT
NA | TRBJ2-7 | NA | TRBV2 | CASSEYHEQYF | TGTGCCAGCAGTGAATATCACGAGCAGTACTTC
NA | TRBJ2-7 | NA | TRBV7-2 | CASSLRQGYHEQYF | TGTGCCAGCAGCTTGAGGCAGGGGTACCACGAGCAGTACTTC
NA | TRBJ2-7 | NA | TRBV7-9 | CSSSSSGAPYEQYF | TGTTCCAGCAGCTCCAGCGGAGCGCCCTACGAGCAGTACTTC
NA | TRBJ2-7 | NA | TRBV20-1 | CSAGHSYEQYF | TGCAGTGCGGGACACTCCTACGAGCAGTACTTC
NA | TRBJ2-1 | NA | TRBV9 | CASSPRQAGNEQFF | TGTGCCAGCAGCCCTCGACAGGCAGGCAATGAGCAGTTCTTC
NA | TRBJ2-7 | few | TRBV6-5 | CASSAGYGYEQYF | TGTGCCAGCAGTGCGGGGTACGGCTACGAGCAGTACTTC
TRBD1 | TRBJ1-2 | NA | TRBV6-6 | CASNEPGQGEYGYTF | TGTGCCAGCAACGAACCGGGACAGGGCGAGTATGGCTACACCTTC
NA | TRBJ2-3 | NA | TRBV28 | CASSPPSPFAQYF | TGTGCCAGCAGTCCCCCCTCTCCTTTTGCGCAGTATTTT
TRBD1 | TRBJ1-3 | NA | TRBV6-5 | CASSSGGTWGNTIYF | TGTGCCAGCAGCTCAGGGGGAACCTGGGGAAACACCATATATTTT
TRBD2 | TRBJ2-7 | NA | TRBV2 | CASSENLAGYEQYF | TGTGCCAGCAGTGAAAACCTAGCGGGCTACGAGCAGTACTTC
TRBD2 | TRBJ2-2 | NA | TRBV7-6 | CASTSLGLAPNGELFF | TGTGCCAGCACCTCCTTGGGACTAGCCCCAAACGGGGAGCTGTTTTTT
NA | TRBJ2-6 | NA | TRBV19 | CASTTLGSNVLTF | TGTGCCAGTACTACGCTTGGGAGCAACGTCCTGACTTTC
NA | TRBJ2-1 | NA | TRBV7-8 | CASSWGGAGSSYNEQFF | TGTGCCAGCAGCTGGGGGGGGGCGGGGAGCTCCTACAATGAGCAGTTCTTC
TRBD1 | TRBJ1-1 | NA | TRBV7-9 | CSSSLGPDRAHTEAFF | TGTTCCAGCAGCTTAGGACCGGACAGGGCACACACTGAAGCTTTCTTT
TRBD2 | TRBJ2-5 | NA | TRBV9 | CASSELAGRETQYF | TGTGCCAGCAGCGAACTAGCGGGGAGAGAGACCCAGTACTTC
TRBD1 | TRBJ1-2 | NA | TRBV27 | CASSPVGTGGGGYTF | TGTGCCAGCAGTCCCGTCGGGACAGGAGGTGGTGGCTACACCTTC
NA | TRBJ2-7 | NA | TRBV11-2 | CASSLDPTSVVQYF | TGTGCCAGCAGCTTAGACCCGACTAGTGTTGTGCAGTACTTC
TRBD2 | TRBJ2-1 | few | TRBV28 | CASSSLAGLANEQFF | TGTGCCAGCAGTTCCCTAGCGGGACTTGCGAATGAGCAGTTCTTC
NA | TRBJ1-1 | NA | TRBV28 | CASSLLSGARPEAFF | TGTGCCAGCAGTTTATTGTCAGGGGCCCGCCCTGAAGCTTTCTTT
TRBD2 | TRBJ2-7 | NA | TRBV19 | CASSTRAGTSGRASYEQYF | TGTGCCAGTAGTACCCGCGCAGGGACTAGCGGGAGGGCCTCCTACGAGCAGTACTTC
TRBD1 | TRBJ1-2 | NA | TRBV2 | CASSSTGTEYGYTF | TGTGCCAGCAGTTCGACCGGGACAGAGTATGGCTACACCTTC